These 24 T cell receptor beta chains originate from one sample sequenced in a study of cytomegalovirus exposure and HLA in healthy donors. The study ran its PCR with 60 Vbeta and 13 Jbeta primers. Profiled with immunoSEQ multiplex PCR; TCRdb holds only in-frame clones, not every one. The data contain about 200,000 clones, approximately 80% of them seen just once; the ten biggest clones take up about 3%. Sequencing was carried out using PBMCs. These TCRs come from a man younger than 45 in good health and CMV-seronegative.

The V call is TRBV13, the J call TRBJ2-7, with 8 bases identical to TRBD1. The CDR3 runs 14 residues. Looked up from germline, CDR1 is PRHDT and CDR2 is FYEKMQ (reference sequence). With 2 bases clipped from V and 6 bases from J, the junction kept 6 bases outside the gene matches. CDR3 amino acids: CASSLNQGASEQYF. The CDR3 nucleotides are TGTGCCAGCAGCTTAAATCAGGGGGCGAGCGAGCAGTACTTC.

The CDR3 DNA reads TGCGCCAGCAGCCCGGACAGGGTTGGCAATGAGCAGTTCTTC. This encodes CASSPDRVGNEQFF. The chain recombines TRBV4-1 with TRBJ2-1; 8 bases are shared with TRBD1. CDR1 is MGHRA, CDR2 YSYEKL, per germline. J gave up 6 bases and V 4 bases, and 5 bases lay outside the gene matches. The CDR3 sequence is 14 residues long.

V usage is TRBV18 and J usage is TRBJ2-7; D might be TRBD1 (5 bases). The CDR3 covers 15 residues. The ends were cut back, 2 bases at V and 3 bases at J, with 14 bases in the middle. CDR1 KGHSH and CDR2 LQKENI come from the germline V gene. CDR3 DNA: TGTGCCAGCTCACCATCACCCAGGGCCCTCTACGAGCAGTACTTC. Translated: CASSPSPRALYEQYF. The full variable domain, rest sourced from reference TRBV18 and TRBJ2-7, is NAGVMQNPRHLVRRRGQEARLRCSPMKGHSHVYWYRQLPEEGLKFMVYLQKENIIDESGMPKERFSAEFPKEGPSILRIQQVVRGDSAAYFCASSPSPRALYEQYFGPGTRLTVT.

The chain uses TRBV9 and TRBJ2-1, with a weak D call TRBD2 (6 bases). There are 16 residues in the CDR3. Deletions cut 0 bases from V and 7 bases from J, with 17 bases between. Germline lookup yields CDR1 SGDLS and CDR2 YYNGEE. The CDR3 loop is CASSVEGGLLSNEQFF. The CDR3 DNA is TGTGCCAGCAGCGTAGAAGGTGGACTATTATCAAATGAGCAGTTCTTC. Drawing the rest from reference TRBV9 and TRBJ2-1, the complete variable domain is DSGVTQTPKHLITATGQRVTLRCSPRSGDLSVYWYQQSLDQGLQFLIQYYNGEERAKGNILERFSAQQFPDLHSELNLSSLELGDSALYFCASSVEGGLLSNEQFFGPGTRLTVL.

V usage is TRBV5-4 and J usage is TRBJ2-2, with unresolved D. Trimming shortened V by 4 bases and J by 5 bases, and 18 bases separated the two germline ends. CDR3 length equals 16 residues. Per germline, CDR1 SGHNT and CDR2 YYREEE (reference sequence). As DNA, the CDR3 is TGTGCCAGCAGCCCACCCGACCGAGCGAGGACCGGGGAGCTGTTTTTT. Its protein is CASSPPDRARTGELFF.

V and J are TRBV27 and TRBJ2-3; TRBD2 matches 12 bases. The germline CDR1 and CDR2 sequences are MNHEY and SMNVEV (reference sequence). J lost 4 bases, V lost 6 bases, and 11 bases had no gene match. This CDR3 comprises 17 residues. The CDR3 protein is CASSQLRLAGDPDTQYF. In nucleotides, the CDR3 is TGTGCCAGCAGCCAATTACGACTAGCGGGGGACCCAGATACGCAGTATTTT.

The chain combines TRBV7-2 with TRBJ2-3; D might be TRBD1 (7 bases). Germline-derived CDR1 and CDR2 are SGHTA and FQGNSA. V lost 5 bases to trimming and J lost 3 bases, with 15 bases between them. CDR3 length: 15 residues. In DNA form, the CDR3 reads TGTGCCAGCAGCCAGGGGGGCGTGGGGACAGATACGCAGTATTTT. This gives the protein CASSQGGVGTDTQYF.

The chain employs TRBV19 and TRBJ2-1; 11 nucleotides agree with TRBD2. This CDR3 has 15 residues. In germline, CDR1 is LNHDA, CDR2 SQIVND (reference sequence). Trimming removed 3 bases from V and 5 bases from J; junction bases left unmatched: 3. The CDR3 sequence is CASSIRLAGHNEQFF. As DNA, the CDR3 is TGTGCCAGTAGTATTCGACTAGCGGGGCACAATGAGCAGTTCTTC.

The gene calls are TRBV4-3 and TRBJ2-2, with a weak D call TRBD2 (6 bases). Germline lookup yields CDR1 LGHNA and CDR2 YSLEER. V was trimmed by 4 bases and J by 0 bases, leaving 12 bases between them. This CDR3 is built from 16 residues. For the CDR3, the DNA is TGCGCCAGCAGCCTTTACGGGACTCCGAACACCGGGGAGCTGTTTTTT. Its translation is CASSLYGTPNTGELFF.

J is TRBJ2-1 and V is TRBV5-1; D is perhaps TRBD2 (5 bases). Looked up from germline, CDR1 is SGHRS and CDR2 is YFSETQ. V was trimmed by 2 bases and J by 4 bases, leaving 13 bases between them. The CDR3 runs to 15 residues. CDR3 nucleotides: TGCGCCAGCAGCTTTACTAGTGGGCCTTACAATGAGCAGTTCTTC. Protein sequence: CASSFTSGPYNEQFF.

V gene TRBV21-1 combines with J gene TRBJ2-7; whether TRBD1, the table's D call, matches the DNA was not checked. TRBV21-1 is classified as a pseudogene. This CDR3 comprises 17 residues. CDR3 in amino acids: CASSKGGGKHHSYEQYF. CDR3 sequence (DNA): TGTGCCAGCAGCAAAGGGGGCGGAAAACACCACTCCTACGAGCAGTACTTC.

For this clone: The same CDR3 is also encoded by other DNA sequences in this sample. J is TRBJ2-2 and V is TRBV4-1; a weak D match, TRBD1 (5 bases). V was shortened by 0 bases and J by 0 bases, with 11 bases between the two germline ends. In germline, CDR1 is MGHRA, CDR2 YSYEKL. CDR3 length equals 17 residues. CDR3: CASSQDRDSANTGELFF. In DNA, the CDR3 is TGCGCCAGCAGCCAAGACAGGGATTCGGCGAACACCGGGGAGCTGTTTTTT.

The chain is built from TRBV5-1 and TRBJ1-2; D is ambiguous. The CDR3 extends over 14 amino acids. Germline CDR1 SGHRS, CDR2 YFSETQ. The V end lost 0 bases, the J end lost 0 bases, and 6 bases lay between the germline ends. In DNA form, the CDR3 reads TGCGCCAGCAGCTTGGGTGGAGCTAACTATGGCTACACCTTC. Translated, it gives CASSLGGANYGYTF.

The chain has TRBV7-9 and TRBJ2-7; a weak D match, TRBD1 (6 bases). The length of the CDR3 is 13 residues. The ends were cut back, 8 bases at V and 1 base at J, with 12 bases in the middle. CDR1 SEHNR and CDR2 FQNEAQ come from the germline V gene (reference sequence). This CDR3 reads CASGRDNSYEQYF. The CDR3 DNA reads TGTGCCAGCGGACGGGACAATTCCTACGAGCAGTACTTC.

The chain carries TRBV6-6 and TRBJ1-4; 7 bases align to TRBD1. Germline V gives CDR1 MNHNY, CDR2 SVGAGI (reference sequence). CDR3 length equals 16 residues. Trimming removed 5 bases from V and 7 bases from J; junction bases left unmatched: 13. CDR3 coding DNA: TGTGCCAGCAGTCTTACCGGAGACAGGGCTAGTGAAAAACTGTTTTTT. It yields the protein CASSLTGDRASEKLFF.

V is TRBV28 and J is TRBJ1-6; D is undetermined. The CDR3 has 14 residues. Germline CDR1 and CDR2: MDHEN and SYDVKM. V lost 9 bases and J lost 6, with 15 bases in between. The CDR3 DNA is TGTGCCAGTGAGGTTGGGTTTAGTAATTCACCCCTCCACTTT. Translating gives CASEVGFSNSPLHF.

The V call is TRBV15, the J call TRBJ2-5; TRBD2 agrees at 12 bases. Germline CDR1 and CDR2: LNHNV and YYDKDF (reference sequence). The CDR3 totals 17 residues. After removal of 2 bases from V and 5 bases from J, the junction contained 9 bases not matched to a gene. In nucleotides, the CDR3 is TGTGCCACCAGCAGAACACTAGCGGGGGGCGGGGGGGAGACCCAGTACTTC. The encoded protein is CATSRTLAGGGGETQYF.

This clone has only a few counts. V is TRBV4-1 and J is TRBJ2-1; 14 bases align to TRBD2. After removal of 2 bases from V and 10 bases from J, the junction contained 7 bases not matched to a gene. This CDR3 is built from 16 residues. Germline V gives CDR1 MGHRA, CDR2 YSYEKL. As DNA, the CDR3 is TGCGCCAGCAGCCAACTGACTAGCGGGGGGGCTGAGGAGCAGTTCTTC. It yields the protein CASSQLTSGGAEEQFF.

This chain's CDR3 is CASSVDGTSYGYTF. In DNA, the CDR3 is TGTGCCAGCAGCGTAGATGGGACATCCTATGGCTACACCTTC. This chain connects TRBV9 to TRBJ1-2, with TRBD1 as a possible D gene (6 bases). CDR1 is SGDLS and CDR2 is YYNGEE in the germline V gene. The V end lost 0 bases, the J end lost 4 bases, and 10 bases lay between the germline ends. The CDR3 has 14 amino acids. Supplemented by reference TRBV9 and TRBJ1-2, the full variable domain reads DSGVTQTPKHLITATGQRVTLRCSPRSGDLSVYWYQQSLDQGLQFLIQYYNGEERAKGNILERFSAQQFPDLHSELNLSSLELGDSALYFCASSVDGTSYGYTFGSGTRLTVV.

The CDR3 nucleotides read TGTGCCAGCAGCTTTCGAGGGGGGGGTGGAACTAATGAAAAACTGTTTTTT. This gives the protein CASSFRGGGGTNEKLFF. The chain joins TRBV7-6 to TRBJ1-4; tentative D call: TRBD1 (6 bases). Trimming took 3 bases from V and 1 from J, leaving 15 bases between them. This CDR3 has 17 residues. CDR1 and CDR2 (germline): SGHVS, FNYEAQ. The complete variable domain, with remaining parts taken from reference TRBV7-6 and TRBJ1-4, reads GAGVSQSPRYKVTKRGQDVALRCDPISGHVSLYWYRQALGQGPEFLTYFNYEAQQDKSGLPNDRFSAERPEGSISTLTIQRTEQRDSAMYRCASSFRGGGGTNEKLFFGSGTQLSVL.

The chain couples TRBV6-5 to TRBJ2-5, with unresolved D. The better agreement between TRBJ2-7 and the DNA end casts doubt on the J call. CDR3 size: 13 residues. Germline V gene data show CDR1 as MNHEY and CDR2 as SVGAGI. The DNA for the CDR3 is TGTGCCAGCAGTTACTCGATCACCTACGAGCAGTACTTC. It yields the protein CASSYSITYEQYF.

CDR3 sequence reads: CASSLTRARGEQYF. CDR3 nucleotides: TGTGCCAGCAGCTTGACGCGGGCCCGGGGCGAGCAGTACTTC. The chain uses TRBV5-6 and TRBJ2-7; D is perhaps TRBD2 (5 bases). CDR1 and CDR2 from the germline V gene are SGHDT and YYEEEE. V lost 1 base and J 6 bases, leaving 14 bases between the germline ends. The CDR3 spans 14 residues. The complete variable domain, with remaining parts taken from reference TRBV5-6 and TRBJ2-7, reads DAGVTQSPTHLIKTRGQQVTLRCSPKSGHDTVSWYQQALGQGPQFIFQYYEEEERQRGNFPDRFSGHQFPNYSSELNVNALLLGDSALYLCASSLTRARGEQYFGPGTRLTVT.

This clone has more than one count but fewer than ten. V gene TRBV6-1 combines with J gene TRBJ1-4; a possible D gene is TRBD1 (6 bases). Trimming left V 2 bases short and J 8 bases short, with 15 bases between. CDR1 is MNHNS, CDR2 SASEGT, per germline. The CDR3 is made up of 15 amino acids. For the CDR3, the DNA is TGTGCCAGCAGTGAAAGGGGGGGGTTTGGAGAAAAACTGTTTTTT. Protein sequence: CASSERGGFGEKLFF.

This chain links TRBV7-8 with TRBJ1-3, with no clear D. This CDR3 has 14 amino acids. The V end was cut by 1 base, the J end by 2 bases, with 6 bases between. Germline V gives CDR1 SGHVS, CDR2 FQNEAQ. The CDR3 nucleotides are TGTGCCAGCAGCTTAGTGGCCACTGGAAACACCATATATTTT. Amino acid sequence: CASSLVATGNTIYF. The whole variable domain, filled in from reference TRBV7-8 and TRBJ1-3, reads GAGVSQSPRYKVAKRGQDVALRCDPISGHVSLFWYQQALGQGPEFLTYFQNEAQLDKSGLPSDRFFAERPEGSVSTLKIQRTQQEDSAVYLCASSLVATGNTIYFGEGSWLTVV.